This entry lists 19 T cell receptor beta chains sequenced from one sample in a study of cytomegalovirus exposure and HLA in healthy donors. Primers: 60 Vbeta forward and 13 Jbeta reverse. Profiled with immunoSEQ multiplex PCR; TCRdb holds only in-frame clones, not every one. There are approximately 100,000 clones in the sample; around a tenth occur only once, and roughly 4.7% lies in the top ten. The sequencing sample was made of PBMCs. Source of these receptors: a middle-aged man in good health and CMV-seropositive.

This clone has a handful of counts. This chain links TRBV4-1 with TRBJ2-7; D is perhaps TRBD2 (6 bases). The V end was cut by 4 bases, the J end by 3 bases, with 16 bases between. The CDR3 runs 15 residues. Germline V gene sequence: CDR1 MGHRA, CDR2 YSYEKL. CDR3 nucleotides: TGCGCCAGCAGCCGCACCGGGACTTGGATCTACGAGCAGTACTTC. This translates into CASSRTGTWIYEQYF.

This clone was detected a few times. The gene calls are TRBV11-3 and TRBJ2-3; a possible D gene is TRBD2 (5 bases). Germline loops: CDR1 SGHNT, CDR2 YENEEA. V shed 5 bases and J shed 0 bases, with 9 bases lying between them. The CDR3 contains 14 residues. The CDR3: CASSGRTSTDTQYF. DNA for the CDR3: TGTGCCAGCAGCGGACGGACTAGCACAGATACGCAGTATTTT.

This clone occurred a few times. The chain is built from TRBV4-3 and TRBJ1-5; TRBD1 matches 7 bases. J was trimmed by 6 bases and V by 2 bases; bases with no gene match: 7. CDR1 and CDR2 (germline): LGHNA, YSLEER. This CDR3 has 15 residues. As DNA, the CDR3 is TGCGCCAGCAGCCAATTCCCAGGGGGAGGTCAGCCCCAGCATTTT. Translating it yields CASSQFPGGGQPQHF.

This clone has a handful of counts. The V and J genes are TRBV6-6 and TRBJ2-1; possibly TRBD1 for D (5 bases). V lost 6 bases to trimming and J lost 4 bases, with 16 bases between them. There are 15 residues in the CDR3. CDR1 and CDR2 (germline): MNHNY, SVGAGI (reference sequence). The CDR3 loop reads CASRHRQTEYNEQFF. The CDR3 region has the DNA TGTGCCAGCAGACACCGACAGACTGAATACAATGAGCAGTTCTTC.

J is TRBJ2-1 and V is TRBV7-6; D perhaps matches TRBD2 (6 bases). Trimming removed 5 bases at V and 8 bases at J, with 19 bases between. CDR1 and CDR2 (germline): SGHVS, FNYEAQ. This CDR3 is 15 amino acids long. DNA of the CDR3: TGTGCCAGCAGCCCCACCGGGACTTCGCTCGATGAGCAGTTCTTC. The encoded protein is CASSPTGTSLDEQFF.

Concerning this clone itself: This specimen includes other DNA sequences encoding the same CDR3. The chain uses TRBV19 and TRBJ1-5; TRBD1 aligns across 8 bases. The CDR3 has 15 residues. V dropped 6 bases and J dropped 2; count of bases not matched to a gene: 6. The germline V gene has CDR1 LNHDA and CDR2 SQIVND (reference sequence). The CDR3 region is CASRTGAFGNQPQHF. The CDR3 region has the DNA TGTGCCAGTAGGACAGGGGCATTCGGCAATCAGCCCCAGCATTTT.

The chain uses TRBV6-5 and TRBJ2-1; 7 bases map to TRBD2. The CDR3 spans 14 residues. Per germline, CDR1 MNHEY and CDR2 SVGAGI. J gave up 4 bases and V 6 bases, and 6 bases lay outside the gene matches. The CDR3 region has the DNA TGTGCCAGCAGGACCGGGACTACTTACAATGAGCAGTTCTTC. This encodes CASRTGTTYNEQFF.

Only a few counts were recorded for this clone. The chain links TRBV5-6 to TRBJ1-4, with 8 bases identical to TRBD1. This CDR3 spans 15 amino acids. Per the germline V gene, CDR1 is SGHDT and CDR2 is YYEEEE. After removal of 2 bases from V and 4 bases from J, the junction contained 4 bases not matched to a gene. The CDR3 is CASSLGTGLNEKLFF. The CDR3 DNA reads TGTGCCAGCAGCTTAGGGACAGGCCTTAATGAAAAACTGTTTTTT.

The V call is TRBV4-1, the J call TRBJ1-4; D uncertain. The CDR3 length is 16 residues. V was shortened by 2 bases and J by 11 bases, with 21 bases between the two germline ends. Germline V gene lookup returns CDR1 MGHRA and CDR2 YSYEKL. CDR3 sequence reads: CASSQPTARAGGKLFF. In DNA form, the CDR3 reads TGCGCCAGCAGCCAACCTACCGCGAGGGCAGGTGGTAAACTGTTTTTT.

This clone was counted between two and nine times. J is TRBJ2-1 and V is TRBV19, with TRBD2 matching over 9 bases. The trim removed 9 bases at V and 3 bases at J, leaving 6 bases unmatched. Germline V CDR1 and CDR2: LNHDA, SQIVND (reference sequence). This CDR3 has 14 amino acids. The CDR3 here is CASGTSGYYNEQFF. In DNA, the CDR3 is TGTGCCAGCGGAACTAGCGGGTACTACAATGAGCAGTTCTTC.

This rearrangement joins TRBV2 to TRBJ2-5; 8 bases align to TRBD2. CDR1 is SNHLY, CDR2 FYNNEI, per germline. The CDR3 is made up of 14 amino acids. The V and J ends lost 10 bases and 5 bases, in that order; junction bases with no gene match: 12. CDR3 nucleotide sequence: TGTGCCACCTCCCCCGGGACTAGTTCCGAGACCCAGTACTTC. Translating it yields CATSPGTSSETQYF.

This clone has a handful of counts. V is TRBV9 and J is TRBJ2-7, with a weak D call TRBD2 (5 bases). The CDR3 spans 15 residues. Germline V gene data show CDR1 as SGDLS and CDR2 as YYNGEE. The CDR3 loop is CARSEALGVTYEQYV. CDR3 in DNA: TGTGCCAGAAGCGAAGCCCTCGGGGTCACCTACGAGCAGTACGTC.

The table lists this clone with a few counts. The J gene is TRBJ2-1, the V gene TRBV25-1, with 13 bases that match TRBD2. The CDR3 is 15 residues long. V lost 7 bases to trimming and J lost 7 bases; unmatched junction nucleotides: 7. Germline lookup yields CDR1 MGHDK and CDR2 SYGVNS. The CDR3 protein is CASTPGLAGINEQFF. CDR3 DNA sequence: TGTGCCAGCACCCCGGGACTAGCGGGGATAAATGAGCAGTTCTTC.

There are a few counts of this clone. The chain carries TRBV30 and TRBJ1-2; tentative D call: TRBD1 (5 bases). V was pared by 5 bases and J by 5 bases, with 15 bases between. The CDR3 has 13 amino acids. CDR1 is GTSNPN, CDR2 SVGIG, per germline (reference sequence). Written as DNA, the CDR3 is TGTGCCTGGGTAGGGGATTCTTATTATGGCTACACCTTC. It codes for CAWVGDSYYGYTF.

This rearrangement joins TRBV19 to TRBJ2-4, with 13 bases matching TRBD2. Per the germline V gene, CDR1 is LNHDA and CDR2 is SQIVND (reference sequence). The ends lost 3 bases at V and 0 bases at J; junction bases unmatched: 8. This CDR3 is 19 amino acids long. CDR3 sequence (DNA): TGTGCCAGTAGTATCCGGACTAGCGGGGGCGATCTAGCCAAAAACATTCAGTACTTC. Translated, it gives CASSIRTSGGDLAKNIQYF.

The CDR3 nucleotides read TGCGCCAGCAGCCAAGGCGCTTATTCCACAGATACGCAGTATTTT. Its protein product is CASSQGAYSTDTQYF. The chain joins TRBV4-3 to TRBJ2-3; no definite D call. This CDR3 has 15 residues. Trimming removed 1 base at V and 2 bases at J, with 10 bases between. From germline, CDR1 is LGHNA and CDR2 YSLEER.

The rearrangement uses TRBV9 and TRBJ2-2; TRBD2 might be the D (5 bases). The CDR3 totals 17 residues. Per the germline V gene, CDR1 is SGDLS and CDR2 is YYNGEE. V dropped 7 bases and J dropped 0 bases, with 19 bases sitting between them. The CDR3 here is CASVAGAYLANTGELFF. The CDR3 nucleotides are TGTGCCAGCGTGGCGGGCGCGTACCTCGCGAACACCGGGGAGCTGTTTTTT.

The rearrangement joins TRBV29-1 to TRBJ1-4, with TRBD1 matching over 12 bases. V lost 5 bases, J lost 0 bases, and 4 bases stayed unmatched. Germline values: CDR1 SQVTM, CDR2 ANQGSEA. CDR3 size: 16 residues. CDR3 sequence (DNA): TGCAGCGTTCCGGGACAGGGGGCTTCAACTAATGAAAAACTGTTTTTT. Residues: CSVPGQGASTNEKLFF.

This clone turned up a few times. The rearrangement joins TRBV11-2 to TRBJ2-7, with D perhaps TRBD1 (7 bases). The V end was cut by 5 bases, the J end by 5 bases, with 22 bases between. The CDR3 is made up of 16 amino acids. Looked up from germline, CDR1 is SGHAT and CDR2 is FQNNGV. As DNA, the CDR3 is TGTGCCAGCAGCACCCCTTACCAGGGGGGATCCCACGAGCAGTACTTC. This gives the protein CASSTPYQGGSHEQYF.